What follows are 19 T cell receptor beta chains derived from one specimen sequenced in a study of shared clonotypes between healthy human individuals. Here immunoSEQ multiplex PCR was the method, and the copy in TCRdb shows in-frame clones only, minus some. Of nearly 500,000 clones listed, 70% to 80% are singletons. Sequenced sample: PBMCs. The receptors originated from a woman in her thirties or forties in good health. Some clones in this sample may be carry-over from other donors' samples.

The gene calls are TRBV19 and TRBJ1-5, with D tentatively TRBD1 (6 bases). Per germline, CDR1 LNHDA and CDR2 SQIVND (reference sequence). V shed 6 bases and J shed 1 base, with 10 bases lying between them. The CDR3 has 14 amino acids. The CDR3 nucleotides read TGTGCCAGTAGGAGACAGGAGAGCAATCAGCCCCAGCATTTT. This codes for CASRRQESNQPQHF.

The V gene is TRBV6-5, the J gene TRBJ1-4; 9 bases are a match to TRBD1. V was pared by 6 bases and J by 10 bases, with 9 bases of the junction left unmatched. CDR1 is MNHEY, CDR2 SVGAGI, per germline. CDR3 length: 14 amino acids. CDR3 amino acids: CASSRDRVGGKLFF. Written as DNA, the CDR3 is TGTGCCAGCAGCCGGGACAGGGTGGGCGGAAAACTGTTTTTT.

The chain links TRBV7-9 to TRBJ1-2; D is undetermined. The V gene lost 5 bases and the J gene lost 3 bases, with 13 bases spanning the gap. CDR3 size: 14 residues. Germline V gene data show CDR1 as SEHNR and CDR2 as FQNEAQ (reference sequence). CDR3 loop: CASSPTDTYYGYTF. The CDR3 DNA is TGTGCCAGCAGCCCTACCGACACCTACTATGGCTACACCTTC.

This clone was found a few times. DNA for the CDR3: TGTGCCAGCAGTTTATGGGGACTAGCGGGAGTCGAGCAGTACTTC. Translating gives CASSLWGLAGVEQYF. The chain links TRBV28 to TRBJ2-7; 14 positions agree with TRBD2. This CDR3 is 15 amino acids long. V trimming: 0 bases; J trimming: 6 bases; junction bases outside the gene matches: 1. Germline V CDR1 and CDR2: MDHEN, SYDVKM.

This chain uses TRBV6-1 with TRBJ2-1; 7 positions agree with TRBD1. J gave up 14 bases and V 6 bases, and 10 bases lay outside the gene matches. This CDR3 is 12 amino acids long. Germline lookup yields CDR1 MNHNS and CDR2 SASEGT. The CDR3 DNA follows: TGTGCCAGCAGCCTCTACAGGGGTGAAAAGTTCTTC. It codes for CASSLYRGEKFF.

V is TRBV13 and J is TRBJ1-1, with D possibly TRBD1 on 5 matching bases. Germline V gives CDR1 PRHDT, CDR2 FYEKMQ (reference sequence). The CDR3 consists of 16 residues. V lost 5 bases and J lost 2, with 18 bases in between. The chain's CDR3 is CASSPSLRDDNTEAFF. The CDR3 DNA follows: TGTGCCAGCAGCCCGTCCCTCCGGGACGACAACACTGAAGCTTTCTTT.

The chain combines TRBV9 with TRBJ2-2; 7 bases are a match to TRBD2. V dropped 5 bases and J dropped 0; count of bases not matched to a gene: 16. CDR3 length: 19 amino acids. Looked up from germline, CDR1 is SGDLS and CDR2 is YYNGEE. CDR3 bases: TGTGCCAGCAGGGGGCGAGGGGAGGGAGCCCGAGCGAACACCGGGGAGCTGTTTTTT. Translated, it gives CASRGRGEGARANTGELFF.

CDR3 DNA: TGTGCCAGCAGCCTCGATGTTACGCAGTATTTT. It is translated as CASSLDVTQYF. The genes are TRBV7-2 and TRBJ2-3; D gene ambiguous. The V gene's germline CDR1 is SGHTA and CDR2 FQGNSA. Trimming cost V 5 bases and J 8 bases, with 8 bases left between them. The CDR3 contains 11 residues. Full variable domain (rest looked up from reference TRBV7-2 and TRBJ2-3): GAGVSQSPSNKVTEKGKDVELRCDPISGHTALYWYRQSLGQGLEFLIYFQGNSAPDKSGLPSDRFSAERTGGSVSTLTIQRTQQEDSAVYLCASSLDVTQYFGPGTRLTVL.

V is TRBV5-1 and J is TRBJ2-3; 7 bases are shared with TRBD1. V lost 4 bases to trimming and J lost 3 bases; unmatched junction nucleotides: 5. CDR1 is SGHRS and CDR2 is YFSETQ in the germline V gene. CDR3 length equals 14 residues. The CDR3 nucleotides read TGCGCCAGCAGCCCCTGGACAGGAACAGATACGCAGTATTTT. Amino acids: CASSPWTGTDTQYF.

CDR3 coding DNA: TGTGCCAGCAGTGATTGGGTAGAGCAGTACTTC. Translation: CASSDWVEQYF. The rearrangement joins TRBV2 to TRBJ2-7; D gene uncertain. CDR3 length equals 11 residues. Germline values: CDR1 SNHLY, CDR2 FYNNEI. With 3 bases removed from V and 7 bases from J, the gap between germline ends came to 7 bases.

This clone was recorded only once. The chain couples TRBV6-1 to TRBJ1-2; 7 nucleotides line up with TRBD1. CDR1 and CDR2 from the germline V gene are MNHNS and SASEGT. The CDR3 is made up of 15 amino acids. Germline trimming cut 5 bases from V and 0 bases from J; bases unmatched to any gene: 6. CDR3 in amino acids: CASSLQGPANYGYTF. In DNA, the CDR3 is TGTGCCAGCAGTCTACAGGGGCCCGCTAACTATGGCTACACCTTC.

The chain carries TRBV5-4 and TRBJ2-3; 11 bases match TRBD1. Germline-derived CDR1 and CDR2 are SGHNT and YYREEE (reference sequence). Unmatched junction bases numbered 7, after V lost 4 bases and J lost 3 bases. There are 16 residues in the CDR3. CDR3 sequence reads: CASSLRTGGYTDTQYF. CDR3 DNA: TGTGCCAGCAGCCTAAGGACAGGGGGCTATACAGATACGCAGTATTTT.

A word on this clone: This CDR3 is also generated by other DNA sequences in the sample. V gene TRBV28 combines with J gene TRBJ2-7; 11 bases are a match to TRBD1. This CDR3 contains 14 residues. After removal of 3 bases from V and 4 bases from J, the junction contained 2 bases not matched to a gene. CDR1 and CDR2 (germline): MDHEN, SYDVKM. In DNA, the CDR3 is TGTGCCAGCAGTTTGGGGACAGGGGGTTACGAGCAGTACTTC. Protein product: CASSLGTGGYEQYF.

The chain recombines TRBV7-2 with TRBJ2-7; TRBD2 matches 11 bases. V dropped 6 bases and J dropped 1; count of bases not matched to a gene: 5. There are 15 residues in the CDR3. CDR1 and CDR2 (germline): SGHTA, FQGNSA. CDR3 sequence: CASSPTSGASYEQYF. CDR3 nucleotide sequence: TGTGCCAGCAGTCCGACTAGCGGGGCTTCCTACGAGCAGTACTTC.

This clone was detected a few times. For the CDR3, the DNA is TGTGCCATCGGGACAGGGAGCTCCTACAATGAGCAGTTCTTC. This sequence encodes CAIGTGSSYNEQFF. The chain has TRBV2 and TRBJ2-1, with 9 bases lining up with TRBD1. The CDR3 runs to 14 residues. Germline CDR1 reads SNHLY; CDR2 reads FYNNEI. Trimming took 10 bases from V and 0 from J; bases not matched to a gene: 4. Full variable domain (outside the CDR3, taken from reference TRBV2 and TRBJ2-1): EPEVTQTPSHQVTQMGQEVILRCVPISNHLYFYWYRQILGQKVEFLVSFYNNEISEKSEIFDDQFSVERPDGSNFTLKIRSTKLEDSAMYFCAIGTGSSYNEQFFGPGTRLTVL.

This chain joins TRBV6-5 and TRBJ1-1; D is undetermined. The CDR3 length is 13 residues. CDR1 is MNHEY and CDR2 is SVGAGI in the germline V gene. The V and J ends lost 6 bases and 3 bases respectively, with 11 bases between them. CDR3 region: CASSQEIYTEAFF. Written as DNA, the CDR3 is TGTGCCAGCAGCCAGGAAATTTACACTGAAGCTTTCTTT.

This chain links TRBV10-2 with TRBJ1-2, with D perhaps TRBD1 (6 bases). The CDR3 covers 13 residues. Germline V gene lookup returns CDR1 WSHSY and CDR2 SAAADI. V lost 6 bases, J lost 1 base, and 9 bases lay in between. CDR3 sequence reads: CASRGQSNYGYTF. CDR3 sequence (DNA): TGCGCCAGCAGGGGACAAAGTAACTATGGCTACACCTTC.

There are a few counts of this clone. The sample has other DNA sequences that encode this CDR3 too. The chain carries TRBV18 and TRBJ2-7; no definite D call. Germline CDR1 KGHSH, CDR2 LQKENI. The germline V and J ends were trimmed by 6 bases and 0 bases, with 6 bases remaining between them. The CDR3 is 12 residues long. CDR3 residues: CASSPSSYEQYF. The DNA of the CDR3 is TGTGCCAGCTCCCCGAGCTCCTACGAGCAGTACTTC.

The CDR3 is CASSLGVGKTGELFF. The CDR3 DNA is TGTGCCAGCAGCTTAGGAGTCGGCAAGACCGGGGAGCTGTTTTTT. This chain links TRBV7-9 with TRBJ2-2; no clear D gene. Trimming pared 1 base from V and 5 bases from J, leaving 11 bases between. The V gene's germline CDR1 is SEHNR and CDR2 FQNEAQ (reference sequence). The CDR3 is 15 residues long. Filled out from reference TRBV7-9 and TRBJ2-2, the complete variable domain reads DTGVSQNPRHKITKRGQNVTFRCDPISEHNRLYWYRQTLGQGPEFLTYFQNEAQLEKSRLLSDRFSAERPKGSFSTLEIQRTEQGDSAMYLCASSLGVGKTGELFFGEGSRLTVL.